These T cell receptor beta chains were read from a single sample in a study of blood T cell repertoires in COVID-19. TCRdb keeps only in-frame clones here, not all; method: immunoSEQ multiplex PCR. The sample gives some 140,000 clones, 83% of which show up once; around 10% is in the top ten. Specimen: peripheral blood. All receptors derive from a woman aged 55-75 years with COVID-19, enrolled during active disease. Both conserved end residues are part of each CDR3. Fields, in order: D gene, clone size, J gene, V gene, CDR3 protein, CDR3 DNA. The D gene is left open where the match is weak. Size tells how often a clone was seen (once, few, many) or the class of an expanded clone, and some rows leave it out.

. | . | TRBJ2-3 | TRBV6-4 | CASQKQRGTDTQYF | TGTGCCAGCCAGAAGCAGCGGGGCACAGATACGCAGTATTTT
TRBD1 | once | TRBJ1-5 | TRBV6-5 | CAIGSGTGGNQPQHF | TGTGCCATAGGCTCCGGGACAGGGGGCAATCAGCCCCAGCATTTT
. | . | TRBJ2-2 | TRBV7-9 | CASSLSPTNTGELFF | TGTGCCAGCAGCTTAAGCCCGACGAACACCGGGGAGCTGTTTTTT
. | . | TRBJ2-2 | TRBV7-3 | CASSQLTGELFF | TGTGCCAGCAGTCAGTTAACCGGGGAGCTGTTTTTT
. | . | TRBJ1-1 | TRBV6-5 | CASSSGVLNTEAFF | TGTGCCAGCAGTTCAGGGGTATTGAACACTGAAGCTTTCTTT
. | few | TRBJ1-3 | TRBV29-1 | CSVVAGLTGNTIYF | TGCAGCGTTGTCGCGGGACTTACTGGAAACACCATATATTTT
TRBD1 | once | TRBJ1-2 | TRBV5-8 | CASPLDRGSYGYTF | TGTGCCAGCCCCTTGGACAGGGGGAGCTATGGCTACACCTTC
. | . | TRBJ2-2 | TRBV6-5 | CASRGFGELFF | TGTGCCAGCCGGGGGTTCGGGGAGCTGTTTTTT
. | . | TRBJ1-5 | TRBV19 | CASIQGFNPNQPQHF | TGTGCCAGTATACAGGGCTTTAACCCTAATCAGCCCCAGCATTTT
. | . | TRBJ1-5 | TRBV10-3 | CAISDKENQPQHF | TGTGCCATCAGTGACAAAGAGAATCAGCCCCAGCATTTT
TRBD2 | once | TRBJ2-7 | TRBV3-1/TRBV3-2 | CASSQAIPTGTSSYEQYF | TGTGCCAGCAGCCAAGCGATACCTACCGGGACTAGTTCCTACGAGCAGTACTTC
TRBD1 | . | TRBJ1-5 | TRBV6-5 | CASRPTGYSNQPQHF | TGTGCCAGCCGCCCGACAGGGTATAGCAATCAGCCCCAGCATTTT
. | . | TRBJ2-3 | TRBV4-1 | CASSLREDTQYF | TGCGCCAGCAGCCTCCGGGAAGATACGCAGTATTTT
. | once | TRBJ1-6 | TRBV11-3 | CASSSGQFNSPLHF | TGTGCCAGCAGCTCCGGACAGTTTAATTCACCCCTCCACTTT
. | . | TRBJ1-2 | TRBV14 | CASSHNYRAIGRNYGYTF | TGTGCCAGCAGCCACAATTACAGGGCAATCGGGCGTAACTATGGCTACACCTTC
. | . | TRBJ1-3 | TRBV3-1/TRBV3-2 | CASSLTDFAGNTIYF | TGTGCCAGCAGCTTAACGGACTTTGCTGGAAACACCATATATTTT
. | once | TRBJ2-1 | TRBV5-1 | CASSLVGGLYNEQFF | TGCGCCAGCAGCTTGGTGGGCGGACTATACAATGAGCAGTTCTTC
TRBD2 | . | TRBJ2-3 | TRBV5-1 | CASSPLRGGDTDTQYF | TGCGCCAGCAGCCCCTTAAGGGGAGGGGACACAGATACGCAGTATTTT
. | . | TRBJ2-7 | TRBV5-1 | CASSLEWSADGEQYF | TGCGCCAGCAGCTTGGAGTGGAGTGCTGATGGCGAGCAGTACTTC
. | few | TRBJ1-3 | TRBV14 | CASRGGSGNTIYF | TGTGCCAGCCGGGGGGGCTCTGGAAACACCATATATTTT
TRBD2 | . | TRBJ2-1 | TRBV3-1/TRBV3-2 | CASSGSTSGSINEQFF | TGTGCCAGCAGCGGATCGACTAGCGGGAGTATCAATGAGCAGTTCTTC
TRBD1 | . | TRBJ1-5 | TRBV30 | CAWTGGPGEPQHF | TGTGCCTGGACAGGGGGCCCCGGGGAGCCCCAGCATTTT
. | . | TRBJ1-2 | TRBV14 | CASSQDRGFGYTF | TGTGCCAGCAGCCAAGACAGGGGATTTGGCTACACCTTC
. | . | TRBJ1-1 | TRBV6-2/TRBV6-3 | CASSYTGVTEAFF | TGTGCCAGCAGTTATACGGGGGTCACTGAAGCTTTCTTT
TRBD1 | . | TRBJ1-5 | TRBV6-4 | CASRDRGLSNQPQHF | TGTGCCAGCCGGGACAGGGGGCTTAGCAATCAGCCCCAGCATTTT
TRBD2 | . | TRBJ2-3 | TRBV7-9 | CASSLSPSGSADTQYF | TGTGCCAGCAGCTTAAGTCCTAGCGGGAGCGCAGATACGCAGTATTTT
TRBD1 | few | TRBJ1-1 | TRBV18 | CASSPTRTGWDEAFF | TGTGCCAGCTCACCAACGAGGACAGGGTGGGATGAAGCTTTCTTT
TRBD1 | few | TRBJ1-3 | TRBV14 | CASSLSWTGTGNTIYF | TGTGCCAGCAGCCTGAGTTGGACAGGGACTGGAAACACCATATATTTT
TRBD1 | once | TRBJ1-2 | TRBV9 | CASSDPETGLSYGYTF | TGTGCCAGCAGCGATCCCGAGACAGGGCTTAGCTATGGCTACACCTTC
TRBD2 | once | TRBJ2-3 | TRBV11-2 | CASSFSAGSTDTQYF | TGTGCCAGCAGCTTTTCAGCGGGGAGCACAGATACGCAGTATTTT
. | . | TRBJ1-1 | TRBV14 | CASSRHGGAGAFF | TGTGCCAGCAGCCGTCACGGGGGGGCGGGAGCTTTCTTT
. | . | TRBJ1-5 | TRBV7-9 | CASSLSGDLNQPQHF | TGTGCCAGCAGCTTATCAGGGGACCTCAATCAGCCCCAGCATTTT
TRBD1 | few | TRBJ1-1 | TRBV5-1 | CASSLTGGAGTEAFF | TGCGCCAGCAGCCTAACAGGGGGCGCCGGCACTGAAGCTTTCTTT
. | . | TRBJ2-3 | TRBV6-4 | CASSPTGEVDTQYF | TGTGCCAGCAGTCCAACGGGGGAGGTAGATACGCAGTATTTT
. | few | TRBJ1-3 | TRBV6-5 | CASSYSGGGNTIYF | TGTGCCAGCAGTTACTCCGGAGGAGGAAACACCATATATTTT
TRBD1 | once | TRBJ2-5 | TRBV5-1 | CASSTPGQERETQYF | TGCGCCAGCAGCACCCCGGGACAGGAGAGAGAGACCCAGTACTTC
. | . | TRBJ1-3 | TRBV7-9 | CASSPSGGTGNTIYF | TGTGCCAGCAGCCCTTCTGGGGGGACTGGAAACACCATATATTTT
. | . | TRBJ2-1 | TRBV11-3 | CASSLVAGPYNEQFF | TGTGCCAGCAGCTTAGTGGCGGGACCCTACAATGAGCAGTTCTTC
. | . | TRBJ1-5 | TRBV7-9 | CASSLGVGGNQPQHF | TGTGCCAGCAGCTTAGGGGTTGGCGGAAATCAGCCCCAGCATTTT
. | once | TRBJ1-1 | TRBV19 | CASRLGRGMEAFF | TGTGCCAGTAGATTAGGACGAGGGATGGAAGCTTTCTTT
. | . | TRBJ1-4 | TRBV18 | CASSPRGTTNEKLFF | TGTGCCAGCTCACCAAGGGGGACAACTAATGAAAAACTGTTTTTT
. | . | TRBJ2-7 | TRBV3-1/TRBV3-2 | CASSRAEGGQYF | TGTGCCAGCAGCCGCGCGGAGGGCGGGCAGTACTTC
. | . | TRBJ1-2 | TRBV3-1/TRBV3-2 | CASSQGNSQGRGYTF | TGTGCCAGCAGCCAAGGGAATTCACAGGGCAGGGGCTACACCTTC
TRBD1 | . | TRBJ1-2 | TRBV5-6 | CASSPGQGVDYGYTF | TGTGCCAGCAGTCCGGGACAGGGAGTGGACTATGGCTACACCTTC
. | once | TRBJ1-1 | TRBV20-1 | CSARGLRGAFF | TGCAGTGCTAGAGGGCTCAGAGGAGCTTTCTTT
. | . | TRBJ1-1 | TRBV7-6 | CASSLGPGQGAFF | TGTGCCAGCAGCTTGGGACCGGGACAAGGGGCTTTCTTT
. | . | TRBJ2-5 | TRBV29-1 | CSAPGLSIFQETQYF | TGCAGCGCCCCCGGACTATCGATCTTCCAAGAGACCCAGTACTTC
TRBD1 | . | TRBJ1-5 | TRBV6-5 | CASSFTGGFQPQHF | TGTGCCAGCAGTTTCACAGGGGGTTTTCAGCCCCAGCATTTT
TRBD1 | few | TRBJ1-2 | TRBV7-9 | CASSHTRDRRNYGYTF | TGTGCCAGCAGCCATACCCGGGACAGACGGAACTATGGCTACACCTTC
. | . | TRBJ2-2 | TRBV25-1 | CASSAPLTFDRSLGELFF | TGTGCCAGCAGTGCGCCCCTTACCTTCGACAGAAGTTTAGGGGAGCTGTTTTTT
. | . | TRBJ1-5 | TRBV7-9 | CASSLTVSSNQPQHF | TGTGCCAGCAGCCTCACGGTGTCTAGCAATCAGCCCCAGCATTTT
. | once | TRBJ1-2 | TRBV3-1/TRBV3-2 | CASSPSWKGVNGYTF | TGTGCCAGCAGCCCTAGCTGGAAGGGGGTTAATGGCTACACCTTC